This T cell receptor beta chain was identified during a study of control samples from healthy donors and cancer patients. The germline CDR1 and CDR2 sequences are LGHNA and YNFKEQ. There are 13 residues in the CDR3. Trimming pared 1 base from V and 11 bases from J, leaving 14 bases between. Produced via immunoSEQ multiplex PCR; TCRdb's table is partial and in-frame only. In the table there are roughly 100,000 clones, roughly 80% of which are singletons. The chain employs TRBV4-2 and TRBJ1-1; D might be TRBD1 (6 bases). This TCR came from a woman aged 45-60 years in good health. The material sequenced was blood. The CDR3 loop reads CASSQVNRERAFF. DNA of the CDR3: TGTGCCAGCAGCCAAGTCAACAGGGAAAGGGCTTTCTTT.